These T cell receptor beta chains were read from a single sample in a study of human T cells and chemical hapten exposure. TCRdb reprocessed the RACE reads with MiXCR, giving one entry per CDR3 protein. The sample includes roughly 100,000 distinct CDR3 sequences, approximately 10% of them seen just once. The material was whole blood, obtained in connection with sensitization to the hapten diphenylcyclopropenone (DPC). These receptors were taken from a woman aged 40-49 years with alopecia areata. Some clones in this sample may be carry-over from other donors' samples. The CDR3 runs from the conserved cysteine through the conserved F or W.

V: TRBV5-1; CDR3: CASSLAGGQGNEQYF
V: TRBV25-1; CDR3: CASGSPGLAGAEGYEQYF
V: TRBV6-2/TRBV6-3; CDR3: CASSSRGGSSYGYTF
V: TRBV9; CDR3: CASSAGTSVYNEQFF
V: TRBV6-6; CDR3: CASSYVSREQYF
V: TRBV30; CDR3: CAWSVRGDTEAFF
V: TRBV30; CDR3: CACGKRQAGYTF
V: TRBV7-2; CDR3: CASSLEASGYTGELFF
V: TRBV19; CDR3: CASSTQTDSNQPQHF
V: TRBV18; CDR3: CASSEGQPKETQYF
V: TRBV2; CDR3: CASTRGREGTEAFF
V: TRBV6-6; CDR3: CASSRGTYQETQYF
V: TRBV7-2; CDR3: CASSKGTSNNEQYF
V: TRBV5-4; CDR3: CASSATVNTEAFF
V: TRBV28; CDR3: CASVSRLAGGRDTQYF
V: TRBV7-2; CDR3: CASSLEDEQYF
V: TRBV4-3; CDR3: CASSQEWANVKQYF
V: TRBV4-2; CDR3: CASSQAPGAGEQYF
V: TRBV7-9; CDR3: CASIPGRDAYEQYF
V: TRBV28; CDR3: CASSRGMEAFF
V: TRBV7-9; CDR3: CASSFPSGNVDNEQFF
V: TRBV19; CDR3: CASSSRQGRTYEQYF
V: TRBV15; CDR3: CATSRESTSNTEAFF
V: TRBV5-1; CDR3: CASSTEKNTGELFF
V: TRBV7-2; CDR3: CASSSPGQTIKQYF
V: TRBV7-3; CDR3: CASSLSGLPTGELFF
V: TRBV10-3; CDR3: CAISDSVRTYEQYF
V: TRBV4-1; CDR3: CASSQGTGGTYEQYF
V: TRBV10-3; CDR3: CASVKTEPSTDTQYF
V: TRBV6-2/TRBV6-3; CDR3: CASRGAGGEKLFF
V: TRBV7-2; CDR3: CASRKDRAQETQYF
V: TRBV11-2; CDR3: CASSLAFTGGSYNEQFF
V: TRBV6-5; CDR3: CASSPGYHEQYF
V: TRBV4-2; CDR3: CASRGTGDKAFF
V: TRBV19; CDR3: CASSPQGGTGDTQYF
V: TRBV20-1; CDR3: CSASKGGSKQPQHF
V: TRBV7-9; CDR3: CASSTGQGAAGYGYTF
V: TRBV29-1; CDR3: CSALRGPDQPQHF
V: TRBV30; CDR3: CAWSGTSQETQYF
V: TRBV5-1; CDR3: CASSQESSTDTQYF
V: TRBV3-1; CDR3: CASSQDLSSTDTQYF
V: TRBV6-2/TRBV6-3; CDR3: CATTPSGELFF
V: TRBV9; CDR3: CASSVEGQGPSDTQYF